This is a list of T cell receptor beta chains from one sample in a study of blood T cell repertoires in COVID-19. The repertoire was sequenced with immunoSEQ multiplex PCR; TCRdb's copy has only in-frame clones and lacks some. Among some 220,000 clones, approximately 81% were seen once, and the ten largest hold over 15%. The sequenced sample was peripheral blood. Every receptor here comes from a woman aged 80 or older with active or convalescent COVID-19. Each CDR3 is given with its conserved first and last residue. Fields, in order: D gene, J gene, V gene, clone size, CDR3 protein, CDR3 DNA. A D gene is named only where the DNA matches it firmly. A row's size may be missing; if present it is once, few, many or a size class.

d_gene: -
j_gene: TRBJ1-5
v_gene: TRBV6-5
abundance: -
CDR3aa: CASSYSIGGTPQHF
CDR3nt: TGTGCCAGCAGTTACTCGATCGGCGGAACGCCCCAGCATTTT

d_gene: TRBD1
j_gene: TRBJ2-1
v_gene: TRBV19
abundance: few
CDR3aa: CASSIRQGAISEQFF
CDR3nt: TGTGCCAGTAGTATAAGACAGGGGGCGATAAGTGAGCAGTTCTTC

d_gene: -
j_gene: TRBJ2-1
v_gene: TRBV7-9
abundance: -
CDR3aa: CASSLWRGSYNEQFF
CDR3nt: TGTGCCAGCAGCTTATGGAGGGGCTCCTACAATGAGCAGTTCTTC

d_gene: -
j_gene: TRBJ2-7
v_gene: TRBV6-6
abundance: -
CDR3aa: CASSSPQLASDEQYF
CDR3nt: TGTGCCAGCAGCAGTCCCCAACTAGCTTCGGACGAGCAGTACTTC

d_gene: TRBD2
j_gene: TRBJ2-3
v_gene: TRBV19
abundance: -
CDR3aa: CASSRPGLAVNTDTQYF
CDR3nt: TGTGCCAGTAGTCGACCGGGACTAGCGGTAAACACAGATACGCAGTATTTT

d_gene: TRBD2
j_gene: TRBJ2-1
v_gene: TRBV7-2
abundance: -
CDR3aa: CASSLVSGGYNEQFF
CDR3nt: TGTGCCAGCAGCTTAGTCAGCGGGGGATACAATGAGCAGTTCTTC

d_gene: -
j_gene: TRBJ2-3
v_gene: TRBV5-1
abundance: -
CDR3aa: CASSILGEDTQYF
CDR3nt: TGCGCCAGCAGCATACTGGGAGAGGATACGCAGTATTTT

d_gene: TRBD1
j_gene: TRBJ2-5
v_gene: TRBV7-8
abundance: -
CDR3aa: CASSLVGTGVGETQYF
CDR3nt: TGTGCCAGCAGCTTAGTCGGGACAGGGGTAGGAGAGACCCAGTACTTC

d_gene: -
j_gene: TRBJ2-2
v_gene: TRBV7-2
abundance: few
CDR3aa: CASSFPRGDTGELFF
CDR3nt: TGTGCCAGCAGCTTCCCCAGGGGAGATACCGGGGAGCTGTTTTTT

d_gene: TRBD2
j_gene: TRBJ2-5
v_gene: TRBV24-1
abundance: -
CDR3aa: CATSDNRLAGGQETQYF
CDR3nt: TGTGCCACCAGTGATAACCGACTAGCGGGGGGACAAGAGACCCAGTACTTC

d_gene: -
j_gene: TRBJ1-2
v_gene: TRBV7-3
abundance: -
CDR3aa: CASSTGQGYGYTF
CDR3nt: TGTGCCAGCAGTACTGGGCAGGGGTATGGCTACACCTTC

d_gene: TRBD1
j_gene: TRBJ1-2
v_gene: TRBV19
abundance: -
CDR3aa: CASSFWDRPEGYTF
CDR3nt: TGTGCCAGTAGTTTCTGGGACAGGCCGGAGGGCTACACCTTC

d_gene: -
j_gene: TRBJ1-5
v_gene: TRBV6-5
abundance: -
CDR3aa: CASSLDRVNQPQHF
CDR3nt: TGTGCCAGCAGTCTTGACAGAGTCAATCAGCCCCAGCATTTT

d_gene: TRBD1
j_gene: TRBJ2-6
v_gene: TRBV5-5
abundance: -
CDR3aa: CASSSIRDSGVGANVLTF
CDR3nt: TGTGCCAGCAGCTCAATCCGGGACAGCGGAGTTGGGGCCAACGTCCTGACTTTC

d_gene: -
j_gene: TRBJ1-2
v_gene: TRBV3-1/TRBV3-2
abundance: -
CDR3aa: CASSQDRRACDPYGYTF
CDR3nt: TGTGCCAGCAGCCAAGATCGGAGGGCGTGCGACCCCTATGGCTACACCTTC

d_gene: -
j_gene: TRBJ2-7
v_gene: TRBV18
abundance: -
CDR3aa: CASSPGGESSYEQYF
CDR3nt: TGTGCCAGCTCACCAGGAGGTGAAAGCTCCTACGAGCAGTACTTC

d_gene: TRBD2
j_gene: TRBJ2-3
v_gene: TRBV7-3
abundance: -
CDR3aa: CASSSGGATDTQYF
CDR3nt: TGTGCCAGCAGCTCCGGGGGGGCCACAGATACGCAGTATTTT

d_gene: -
j_gene: TRBJ1-3
v_gene: TRBV7-9
abundance: -
CDR3aa: CASSSSGGSGNTIYF
CDR3nt: TGTGCCAGCTCCTCCAGCGGGGGGTCAGGAAACACCATATATTTT

d_gene: TRBD1
j_gene: TRBJ1-5
v_gene: TRBV9
abundance: -
CDR3aa: CASSVGQGAHQPQHF
CDR3nt: TGTGCCAGCAGCGTCGGACAGGGGGCGCATCAGCCCCAGCATTTT

d_gene: -
j_gene: TRBJ1-3
v_gene: TRBV19
abundance: -
CDR3aa: CASSPASGSYGNTIYF
CDR3nt: TGTGCCAGTAGTCCTGCTTCAGGGTCTTATGGAAACACCATATATTTT

d_gene: -
j_gene: TRBJ2-7
v_gene: TRBV19
abundance: -
CDR3aa: CASRGGAGPYEQYF
CDR3nt: TGTGCCAGTAGGGGGGGGGCCGGACCCTACGAGCAGTACTTC

d_gene: TRBD2
j_gene: TRBJ2-1
v_gene: TRBV7-2
abundance: few
CDR3aa: CASSLLAAGGYNEQFF
CDR3nt: TGTGCCAGCAGCTTATTAGCAGCGGGGGGCTACAATGAGCAGTTCTTC

d_gene: -
j_gene: TRBJ1-2
v_gene: TRBV19
abundance: -
CDR3aa: CASSIGAAPGVYGYTF
CDR3nt: TGTGCCAGTAGTATAGGGGCAGCGCCGGGGGTCTATGGCTACACCTTC

d_gene: TRBD2
j_gene: TRBJ2-7
v_gene: TRBV19
abundance: -
CDR3aa: CASRTSGRNYEQYF
CDR3nt: TGTGCCAGTAGGACTAGCGGGAGGAACTACGAGCAGTACTTC

d_gene: TRBD2
j_gene: TRBJ2-1
v_gene: TRBV14
abundance: -
CDR3aa: CASRTRTSGYNEQFF
CDR3nt: TGTGCCAGCAGGACCCGGACTAGCGGGTACAATGAGCAGTTCTTC

d_gene: -
j_gene: TRBJ1-1
v_gene: TRBV5-4
abundance: -
CDR3aa: CASSPNWGLMNTEAFF
CDR3nt: TGTGCCAGCAGCCCCAATTGGGGCCTTATGAACACTGAAGCTTTCTTT

d_gene: TRBD2
j_gene: TRBJ2-1
v_gene: TRBV5-1
abundance: -
CDR3aa: CASSLGALAGAYNEQFF
CDR3nt: TGCGCCAGCAGCTTGGGGGCCCTAGCGGGGGCCTACAATGAGCAGTTCTTC

d_gene: TRBD1
j_gene: TRBJ1-1
v_gene: TRBV5-1
abundance: -
CDR3aa: CASSPEQGWDYTEAFF
CDR3nt: TGCGCCAGCAGCCCCGAACAGGGGTGGGATTACACTGAAGCTTTCTTT

d_gene: TRBD1
j_gene: TRBJ1-5
v_gene: TRBV29-1
abundance: -
CDR3aa: CSVSSGTGNQPQHF
CDR3nt: TGCAGCGTTTCGAGTGGGACAGGGAATCAGCCCCAGCATTTT

d_gene: TRBD1
j_gene: TRBJ1-6
v_gene: TRBV5-4
abundance: few
CDR3aa: CASTRGRGQSYNSPLHF
CDR3nt: TGTGCCAGCACCCGGGGCAGGGGGCAATCCTATAATTCACCCCTCCACTTT

d_gene: -
j_gene: TRBJ2-5
v_gene: TRBV30
abundance: -
CDR3aa: CAWSGEETQYF
CDR3nt: TGTGCCTGGAGTGGAGAAGAGACCCAGTACTTC

d_gene: TRBD2
j_gene: TRBJ2-3
v_gene: TRBV15
abundance: -
CDR3aa: CATSPGLDSSTDTQYF
CDR3nt: TGTGCCACCAGCCCCGGACTAGACTCTAGCACAGATACGCAGTATTTT

d_gene: TRBD1
j_gene: TRBJ1-6
v_gene: TRBV6-5
abundance: -
CDR3aa: CASSYSGTGVPPLHF
CDR3nt: TGTGCCAGCAGTTACTCTGGGACAGGCGTCCCCCCCCTCCACTTT

d_gene: TRBD2
j_gene: TRBJ2-5
v_gene: TRBV11-2
abundance: few
CDR3aa: CASSLARTSGGPETQYF
CDR3nt: TGTGCCAGCAGCTTAGCGCGGACTAGCGGCGGACCGGAGACCCAGTACTTC

d_gene: -
j_gene: TRBJ2-7
v_gene: TRBV30
abundance: once
CDR3aa: CAWSAGVYEQYF
CDR3nt: TGTGCCTGGTCGGCAGGGGTCTACGAGCAGTACTTC